What follows describes a single T cell receptor beta chain. Its target is not known. This sample stems from a study of shared clonotypes between healthy human individuals. Every contributor of samples was a Caucasian grown-up residing in Nashville, Tennessee. Splitting the CD4+ cells yielded a CD45RA+ naive subset and a CD45RA-negative memory subset. Findings of the study overall: Non-shared clonotypes had lower generation probabilities than clonotypes shared by all four sorted-subset donors. Owing to a small donor count, the genetic and exposure-history diversity represented was limited.

Sequencing used immunoSEQ multiplex PCR; TCRdb keeps in-frame clones, though not all of them. The repertoire holds over a million clones, with around 76% as singletons. Trimming removed 1 base from V and 5 bases from J; junction bases left unmatched: 6. CDR1 is SGHTA and CDR2 is FQGNSA in the germline V gene. This CDR3 region has 18 residues. This clonotype was sampled from a man younger than 35 in good health. The source material was memory CD4+ T cells sorted from blood. Subset denoted: CD45RA-negative fraction. The gene calls are TRBV7-2 and TRBJ2-3; 16 positions match TRBD2. The chain's CDR3 is CASSLVAGTSGRGDTQYF. The CDR3 DNA reads as TGTGCCAGCAGCTTAGTAGCAGGGACTAGCGGGAGGGGAGATACGCAGTATTTT.